This TCR beta chain was documented in a study of cytomegalovirus exposure and HLA in healthy donors. Study at large: Drawn from HLA-typed donors, 65 million to 100 million unique TCRs were held in an early data release.

Whole-study results and caveats: Previously analyzed data showed that most TCR beta V segments were productive at a frequency of about 90% or about 30%. The study dropped some indistinguishable V segments, TRBV6-2 and TRBV6-3 among them.

This clone was detected once. No antigen is known for it. PCR employed 60 Vbeta and 13 Jbeta primers. Repertoires were generated with immunoSEQ multiplex PCR, while TCRdb's copy carries only in-frame clones and drops some. The table records roughly 200,000 clones, around 86% of them present only once. This CDR3 has 15 residues. Germline V gene sequence: CDR1 SGHRS, CDR2 YFSETQ. V lost 0 bases and J lost 1, with 9 bases in between. This TCR was recovered from a man aged 50 to 59 in good health and CMV-seronegative. V is TRBV5-1 and J is TRBJ2-3; D possibly corresponds to TRBD2 (5 bases). The sequenced material came from PBMCs. This CDR3 is CASSLAGGRTDTQYF. The CDR3 nucleotides are TGCGCCAGCAGCTTGGCCGGCGGGCGCACAGATACGCAGTATTTT.